The next 25 T cell receptor beta chains were all read from a single sample in a study of blood T cells in healthy people across ages. Primed by a sample-barcoded 5' primer and a J-beta primer mix, a second PCR proceeded for roughly 7 to 12 cycles. TCRdb itself ran the 5' RACE reads through MiXCR, one entry per CDR3 protein. The sample yields a few hundred thousand distinct CDR3 sequences, roughly 29% seen once. Sequences were obtained from blood. The source is a woman between 65 and 79 years old in good health.

The V call is TRBV14, the J call TRBJ2-3; 7 positions agree with TRBD2. Germline-derived CDR1 and CDR2 are SGHDN and FVKESK. Losses at the gene ends were 4 bases for V and 2 bases for J; bases not matched to a gene: 9. CDR3 length: 16 residues. CDR3 residues: CASSRGTTKYTDTQYF. The DNA for the CDR3 is TGTGCCAGCAGCCGAGGGACTACGAAGTACACAGATACGCAGTATTTT.

The chain employs TRBV7-9 and TRBJ1-1; a possible D gene is TRBD1 (5 bases). Germline CDR1 reads SEHNR; CDR2 reads FQNEAQ (reference sequence). The CDR3 runs to 13 residues. V lost 10 bases to trimming and J lost 3 bases, with 15 bases between them. The CDR3 reads CAIQGAPDTEAFF. Written as DNA, the CDR3 is TGTGCCATCCAAGGGGCGCCCGACACTGAAGCTTTCTTT. Based on the CDR3 plus reference TRBV7-9 and TRBJ1-1, the full variable domain is DTGVSQNPRHKITKRGQNVTFRCDPISEHNRLYWYRQTLGQGPEFLTYFQNEAQLEKSRLLSDRFSAERPKGSFSTLEIQRTEQGDSAMYLCAIQGAPDTEAFFGQGTRLTVV.

The chain couples TRBV4-1 to TRBJ2-1; tentatively, D is TRBD1 (6 bases). From germline, CDR1 is MGHRA and CDR2 YSYEKL. The CDR3 covers 16 residues. V lost 1 base and J 8 bases, leaving 18 bases between the germline ends. CDR3 residues: CASSQAGRGEADEQFF. The CDR3 coding sequence is TGCGCCAGCAGCCAAGCGGGCAGGGGTGAAGCGGATGAGCAGTTCTTC.

The chain combines TRBV2 with TRBJ1-5; a weak D match, TRBD1 (6 bases). This CDR3 is built from 15 residues. Trimming left V 0 bases short and J 7 bases short, with 13 bases between. Germline V gene sequence: CDR1 SNHLY, CDR2 FYNNEI. CDR3: CASSEALGGGQPQHF. In DNA, the CDR3 is TGTGCCAGCAGTGAAGCCTTGGGGGGCGGACAGCCCCAGCATTTT.

This chain links TRBV29-1 with TRBJ1-1, with D hard to call. V was cut by 3 bases and J by 10 bases, with 6 bases left in between. CDR3 size: 9 residues. Germline V gene lookup returns CDR1 SQVTM and CDR2 ANQGSEA. The CDR3 coding sequence is TGCAGCGTTGAGGAAGGAGCTTTCTTT. Encoded protein: CSVEEGAFF. The entire variable domain, with the rest obtained from reference TRBV29-1 and TRBJ1-1, is as follows: SAVISQKPSRDICQRGTSLTIQCQVDSQVTMMFWYRQQPGQSLTLIATANQGSEATYESGFVIDKFPISRPNLTFSTLTVSNMSPEDSSIYLCSVEEGAFFGQGTRLTVV.

Note on this clonotype: One base away lies a much larger clone, so this may be a sequencing read error. This chain links TRBV20-1 with TRBJ2-1; 9 bases agree with TRBD2. The germline V gene encodes CDR1 DFQATT and CDR2 SNEGSKA (reference sequence). This CDR3 comprises 14 residues. The CDR3 DNA reads TGCTGTGCTAGAACCCTAGCGGGACGCAATGAGCAGTTCTTC. It is translated as CCARTLAGRNEQFF.

This clonotype was observed a few times. The J gene is TRBJ2-7, the V gene TRBV28; perhaps D is TRBD1 or TRBD2 (7 bases each). In germline, CDR1 is MDHEN, CDR2 SYDVKM. Trimming pared 5 bases from V and 1 base from J, leaving 12 bases between. The CDR3 covers 14 residues. The chain's CDR3 is CASSPGGQSYEQYF. CDR3 in DNA: TGTGCCAGCAGTCCGGGGGGACAGTCCTACGAGCAGTACTTC. Using reference TRBV28 and TRBJ2-7 for the parts outside the CDR3, the full variable domain is DVKVTQSSRYLVKRTGEKVFLECVQDMDHENMFWYRQDPGLGLRLIYFSYDVKMKEKGDIPEGYSVSREKKERFSLILESASTNQTSMYLCASSPGGQSYEQYFGPGTRLTVT.

As to this clonotype: One end of the junction does not line up with germline, which may come from a read error. The chain joins TRBV11-2 to TRBJ2-5; D is ambiguous. The DNA end is more similar to TRBJ2-7, so the J call may be wrong. The CDR3 sequence is 12 residues long. Germline V CDR1 and CDR2: SGHAT, FQNNGV. DNA of the CDR3: TGTGCCAACAGCCCCCGCCCCTACGAGCAGTACTTC. Translation: CANSPRPYEQYF.

This clonotype was seen a few times. At one end the junction does not follow the germline gene, possibly because of a read error. V usage is TRBV12-3 or TRBV12-4 and J usage is TRBJ1-3; possibly TRBD1 for D (5 bases). This CDR3 spans 15 amino acids. The CDR3 region is CASRGDSLSGNTVYF. The CDR3, as DNA: TGTGCCAGCAGGGGCGACAGCCTCTCTGGAAACACCGTATATTTT.

This clonotype was picked up a small number of times. The chain employs TRBV6-2 or TRBV6-3 and TRBJ2-5, with TRBD1 identical over 7 bases. The end of the DNA is better explained by TRBJ2-1, so the J call may be wrong. Looked up from germline, CDR1 is MNHEY and CDR2 is SVGEGT. There are 13 residues in the CDR3. For the CDR3, the DNA is TGTGCCAGCAGTAACGGACAGGCAAATGAGCAGTTCTTC. Its translation: CASSNGQANEQFF.

This clonotype was counted a few times. V is TRBV6-5 and J is TRBJ1-2; D gene ambiguous. V was shortened by 5 bases and J by 8 bases, with 18 bases between the two germline ends. The CDR3 runs to 14 residues. Germline loops: CDR1 MNHEY, CDR2 SVGAGI. The CDR3 DNA reads TGTGCCAGCAGTCCCCCGAAGGCGTCGAGCGGCTACACCTTC. Protein product: CASSPPKASSGYTF.

This clonotype was seen at least ten times. The rearrangement links TRBV15 to TRBJ2-1; 11 nucleotides agree with TRBD2. The CDR3 covers 15 residues. Germline V gene lookup returns CDR1 LNHNV and CDR2 YYDKDF (reference sequence). Trimming removed 2 bases from V and 9 bases from J; junction bases left unmatched: 6. The DNA of the CDR3 is TGTGCCACCAGCAGACTAGCGGGAGGATCAAGTGAGCAGTTCTTC. Its protein product is CATSRLAGGSSEQFF.

There are a few counts of this clonotype. The chain carries TRBV24-1 and TRBJ2-3; tentative D call: TRBD1 (6 bases). With 7 bases removed from V and 2 bases from J, the gap between germline ends came to 15 bases. From germline, CDR1 is KGHDR and CDR2 SFDVKD. The CDR3 runs 15 residues. The DNA for the CDR3 is TGTGCCACCAGGGCCGGGGACAAAATCACAGATACGCAGTATTTT. As protein: CATRAGDKITDTQYF.

The genes are TRBV3-1 and TRBJ2-1, with 7 bases lining up with TRBD2. The CDR3 spans 14 residues. Looked up from germline, CDR1 is LGHDT and CDR2 is YNNKEL (reference sequence). With 1 base clipped from V and 4 bases from J, the junction kept 1 base outside the gene matches. Written as DNA, the CDR3 is TGTGCCAGCAGCCAAGGCGGGAGATACAATGAGCAGTTCTTC. Its protein product is CASSQGGRYNEQFF.

This clonotype turned up a few times. J is TRBJ2-7 and V is TRBV29-1; the match to TRBD1 covers 7 bases. Germline CDR1 is SQVTM and CDR2 is ANQGSEA. The CDR3 has 13 residues. V shed 5 bases and J 3 bases; nucleotides not matched to a gene: 7. DNA of the CDR3: TGCAGCGTTAGGACAGGAAAAAACTACGAGCAGTACTTC. Translated, it gives CSVRTGKNYEQYF.

A few counts support this clonotype. This chain connects TRBV29-1 to TRBJ1-1, with D possibly being TRBD1 (6 bases). This CDR3 is built from 12 residues. V gave up 6 bases and J gave up 3 bases, with 11 bases separating them. Germline lookup yields CDR1 SQVTM and CDR2 ANQGSEA. The CDR3 reads CSVPGDYTEAFF. DNA for the CDR3: TGCAGCGTGCCAGGGGATTACACTGAAGCTTTCTTT.

This clonotype was seen ten or more times. The J gene is TRBJ2-5, the V gene TRBV7-3; D might be TRBD2 (5 bases). The CDR3 loop spans 14 amino acids. From germline, CDR1 is SGHTA and CDR2 FQGTGA. V was clipped by 5 bases and J by 4 bases, with 14 bases between them. The CDR3 region has the DNA TGTGCCAGCAGCCCGGACGGACTCCCAGAGACCCAGTACTTC. Its translation: CASSPDGLPETQYF.

In this sample, this clonotype turned up once. The CDR3 ends on some other residue instead of the conserved phenylalanine or tryptophan, so this is likely a read error. This sequence joins TRBV6-6 and TRBJ1-6, with TRBD1 matching 7 bases. This CDR3 comprises 15 residues. Germline lookup yields CDR1 MNHNY and CDR2 SVGAGI (reference sequence). V lost 2 bases to trimming and J lost 8 bases; unmatched junction nucleotides: 6. The CDR3 nucleotides read TGTGCCAGCAGTTACGACAGGGCGGGGGATTCACCCCTCCACCTT. It codes for CASSYDRAGDSPLHL.

The chain has TRBV20-1 and TRBJ2-7; D ambiguous. This CDR3 region has 12 residues. V gave up 7 bases and J gave up 3 bases, with 13 bases separating them. Germline assignment: CDR1 DFQATT and CDR2 SNEGSKA (reference sequence). The CDR3 sequence: CSGASPSYEQYF. The CDR3 DNA follows: TGCAGTGGGGCGAGTCCTAGCTACGAGCAGTACTTC.

This clonotype appeared a few times. The rearrangement uses TRBV6-6 and TRBJ1-4, with D tentatively TRBD1 (5 bases). Germline V gene lookup returns CDR1 MNHNY and CDR2 SVGAGI (reference sequence). Between the trimmed V and J ends, which lost 6 bases and 1 base, there was a span of 9 bases. The length of the CDR3 is 14 residues. The DNA of the CDR3 is TGTGCCAGCAGAACAGGAGGAACTAATGAAAAACTGTTTTTT. It translates to CASRTGGTNEKLFF.

This clonotype was counted at least ten times. This chain links TRBV11-2 with TRBJ2-1; possibly TRBD2 for D (6 bases). The ends were cut back, 5 bases at V and 0 bases at J, with 11 bases in the middle. This CDR3 is built from 15 residues. The germline CDR1 and CDR2 sequences are SGHAT and FQNNGV. CDR3 bases: TGTGCCAGCAGCATGGGGGGTACCTCCTACAATGAGCAGTTCTTC. It encodes CASSMGGTSYNEQFF. Together with reference TRBV11-2 and TRBJ2-1, the CDR3 gives the full variable domain: EAGVAQSPRYKIIEKRQSVAFWCNPISGHATLYWYQQILGQGPKLLIQFQNNGVVDDSQLPKDRFSAERLKGVDSTLKIQPAKLEDSAVYLCASSMGGTSYNEQFFGPGTRLTVL.

The V and J genes are TRBV18 and TRBJ2-5; no clear D gene. The germline V gene encodes CDR1 KGHSH and CDR2 LQKENI. This CDR3 has 12 amino acids. Trimming left V 5 bases short and J 0 bases short, with 4 bases between. Here the CDR3 reads CASSTYQETQYF. The DNA for the CDR3 is TGTGCCAGCTCAACGTACCAAGAGACCCAGTACTTC.

This clonotype has ten or more counts. The rearrangement uses TRBV28 and TRBJ1-1; D remains ambiguous. Looked up from germline, CDR1 is MDHEN and CDR2 is SYDVKM. Trimming cost V 3 bases and J 5 bases, with 16 bases left between them. This CDR3 comprises 15 residues. Written as DNA, the CDR3 is TGTGCCAGCAGTTTCGGAGTTAGATCACATACTGAAGCTTTCTTT. It encodes CASSFGVRSHTEAFF.

The rearrangement links TRBV28 to TRBJ2-7; D ambiguous. The germline V gene encodes CDR1 MDHEN and CDR2 SYDVKM. This CDR3 comprises 12 residues. V was cut by 5 bases and J by 4 bases, with 9 bases left in between. The CDR3 DNA sequence: TGTGCCAGCAGTCCTTTAACTTACGAGCAGTACTTC. Translation gives CASSPLTYEQYF.

This chain uses TRBV20-1 with TRBJ2-1; 9 positions agree with TRBD2. Germline V CDR1 and CDR2: DFQATT, SNEGSKA (reference sequence). Germline trimming cut 0 bases from V and 2 bases from J; bases unmatched to any gene: 11. The CDR3 has 18 residues. The CDR3 region has the DNA TGCAGTGCTAGAGACGGATTCGGGGCGGGAGGGCCCTACAATGAGCAGTTCTTC. This translates into CSARDGFGAGGPYNEQFF.